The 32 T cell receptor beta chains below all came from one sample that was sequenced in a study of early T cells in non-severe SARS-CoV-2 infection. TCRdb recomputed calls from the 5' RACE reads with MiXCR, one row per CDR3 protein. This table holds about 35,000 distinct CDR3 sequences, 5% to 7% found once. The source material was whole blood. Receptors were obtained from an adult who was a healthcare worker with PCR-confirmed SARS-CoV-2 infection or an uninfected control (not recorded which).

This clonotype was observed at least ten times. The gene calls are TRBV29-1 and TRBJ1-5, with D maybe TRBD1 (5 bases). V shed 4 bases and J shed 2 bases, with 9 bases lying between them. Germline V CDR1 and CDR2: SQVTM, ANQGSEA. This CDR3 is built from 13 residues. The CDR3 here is CSVVGGGNQPQHF. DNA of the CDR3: TGCAGCGTTGTGGGGGGAGGCAATCAGCCCCAGCATTTT. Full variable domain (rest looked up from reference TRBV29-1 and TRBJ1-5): SAVISQKPSRDICQRGTSLTIQCQVDSQVTMMFWYRQQPGQSLTLIATANQGSEATYESGFVIDKFPISRPNLTFSTLTVSNMSPEDSSIYLCSVVGGGNQPQHFGDGTRLSIL.

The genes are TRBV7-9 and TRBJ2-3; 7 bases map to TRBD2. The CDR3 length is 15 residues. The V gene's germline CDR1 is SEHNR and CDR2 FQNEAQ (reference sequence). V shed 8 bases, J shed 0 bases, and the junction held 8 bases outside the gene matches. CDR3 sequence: CASARTRTSTDTQYF. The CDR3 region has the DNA TGTGCCAGCGCCAGGACTAGAACTAGCACAGATACGCAGTATTTT.

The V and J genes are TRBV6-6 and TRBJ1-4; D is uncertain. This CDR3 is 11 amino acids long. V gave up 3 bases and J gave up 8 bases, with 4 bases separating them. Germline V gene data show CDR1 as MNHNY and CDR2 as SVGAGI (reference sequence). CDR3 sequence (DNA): TGTGCCAGCAGTTATCGAGAAAAACTGTTTTTT. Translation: CASSYREKLFF.

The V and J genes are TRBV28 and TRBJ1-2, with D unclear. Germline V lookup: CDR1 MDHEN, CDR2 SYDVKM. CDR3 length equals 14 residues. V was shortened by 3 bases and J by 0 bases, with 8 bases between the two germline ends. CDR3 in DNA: TGTGCCAGCAGTTTCGGCTCCACTAACTATGGCTACACCTTC. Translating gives CASSFGSTNYGYTF.

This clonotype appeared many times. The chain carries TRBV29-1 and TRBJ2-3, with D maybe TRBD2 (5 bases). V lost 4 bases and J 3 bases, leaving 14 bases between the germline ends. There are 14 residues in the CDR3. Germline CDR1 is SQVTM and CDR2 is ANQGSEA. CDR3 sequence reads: CSVGELGRTDTQYF. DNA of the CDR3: TGCAGCGTTGGGGAACTAGGTCGGACAGATACGCAGTATTTT.

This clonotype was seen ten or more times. CDR3 coding DNA: TGCGCCAGCAGCTCCACTGGACAGGGAACAGATACGCAGTATTTT. Amino acids: CASSSTGQGTDTQYF. The J gene is TRBJ2-3, the V gene TRBV5-1; TRBD1 matches 8 bases. CDR1 and CDR2 from the germline V gene are SGHRS and YFSETQ. J lost 3 bases, V lost 3 bases, and 6 bases had no gene match. This CDR3 comprises 15 residues. Full variable domain (outside the CDR3, taken from reference TRBV5-1 and TRBJ2-3): KAGVTQTPRYLIKTRGQQVTLSCSPISGHRSVSWYQQTPGQGLQFLFEYFSETQRNKGNFPGRFSGRQFSNSRSEMNVSTLELGDSALYLCASSSTGQGTDTQYFGPGTRLTVL.

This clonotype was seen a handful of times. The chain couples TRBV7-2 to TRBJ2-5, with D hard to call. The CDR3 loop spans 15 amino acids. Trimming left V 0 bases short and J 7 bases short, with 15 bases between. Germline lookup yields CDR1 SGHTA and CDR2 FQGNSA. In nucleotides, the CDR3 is TGTGCCAGCAGCTTAGCGTATACGGCTCCTGGGACCCAGTACTTC. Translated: CASSLAYTAPGTQYF. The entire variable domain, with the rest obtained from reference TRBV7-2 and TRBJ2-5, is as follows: GAGVSQSPSNKVTEKGKDVELRCDPISGHTALYWYRQSLGQGLEFLIYFQGNSAPDKSGLPSDRFSAERTGGSVSTLTIQRTQQEDSAVYLCASSLAYTAPGTQYFGPGTRLLVL.

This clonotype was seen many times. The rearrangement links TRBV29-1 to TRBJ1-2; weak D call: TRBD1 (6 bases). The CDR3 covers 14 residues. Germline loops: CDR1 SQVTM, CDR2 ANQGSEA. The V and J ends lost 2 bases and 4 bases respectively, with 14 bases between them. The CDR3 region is CSVESAGAGYGYTF. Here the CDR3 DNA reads TGCAGCGTTGAAAGCGCGGGGGCTGGCTATGGCTACACCTTC. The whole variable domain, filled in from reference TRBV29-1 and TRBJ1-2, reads SAVISQKPSRDICQRGTSLTIQCQVDSQVTMMFWYRQQPGQSLTLIATANQGSEATYESGFVIDKFPISRPNLTFSTLTVSNMSPEDSSIYLCSVESAGAGYGYTFGSGTRLTVV.

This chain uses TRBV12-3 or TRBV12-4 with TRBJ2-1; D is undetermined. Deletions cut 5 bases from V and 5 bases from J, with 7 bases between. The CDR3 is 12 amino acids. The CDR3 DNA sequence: TGTGCCAGCAGTGACAACCACAATGAGCAGTTCTTC. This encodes CASSDNHNEQFF.

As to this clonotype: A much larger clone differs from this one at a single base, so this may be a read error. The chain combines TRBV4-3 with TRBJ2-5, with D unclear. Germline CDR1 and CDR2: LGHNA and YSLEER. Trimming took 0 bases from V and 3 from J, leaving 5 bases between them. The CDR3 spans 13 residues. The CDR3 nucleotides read TGCGCCAGCAGCCAAGAATCAGAAGAGACCCAGTACTTC. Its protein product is CASSQESEETQYF.

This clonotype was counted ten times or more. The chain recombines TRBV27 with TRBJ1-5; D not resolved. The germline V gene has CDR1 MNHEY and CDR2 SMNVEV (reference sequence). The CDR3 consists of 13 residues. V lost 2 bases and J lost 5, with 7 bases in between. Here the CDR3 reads CASSLIGDQPQHF. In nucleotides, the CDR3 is TGTGCCAGCAGTTTAATAGGAGATCAGCCCCAGCATTTT.

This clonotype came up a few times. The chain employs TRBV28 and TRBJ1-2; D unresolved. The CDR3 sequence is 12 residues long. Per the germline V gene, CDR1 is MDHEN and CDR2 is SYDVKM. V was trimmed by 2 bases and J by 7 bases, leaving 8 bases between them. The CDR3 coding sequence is TGTGCCAGCAGTTTACGGTTCGCTGGCTACACCTTC. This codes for CASSLRFAGYTF.

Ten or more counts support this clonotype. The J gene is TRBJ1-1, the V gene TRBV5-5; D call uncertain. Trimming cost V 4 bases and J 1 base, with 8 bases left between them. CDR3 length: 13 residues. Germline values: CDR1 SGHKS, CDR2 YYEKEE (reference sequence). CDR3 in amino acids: CASSRHRNTEAFF. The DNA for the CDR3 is TGTGCCAGCAGCCGTCACCGGAACACTGAAGCTTTCTTT.

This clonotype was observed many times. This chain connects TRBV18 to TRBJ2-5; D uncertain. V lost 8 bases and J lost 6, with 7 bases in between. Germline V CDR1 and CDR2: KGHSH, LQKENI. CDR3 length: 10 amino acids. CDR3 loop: CASPDQTQYF. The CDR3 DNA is TGTGCCAGCCCCGATCAGACCCAGTACTTC.

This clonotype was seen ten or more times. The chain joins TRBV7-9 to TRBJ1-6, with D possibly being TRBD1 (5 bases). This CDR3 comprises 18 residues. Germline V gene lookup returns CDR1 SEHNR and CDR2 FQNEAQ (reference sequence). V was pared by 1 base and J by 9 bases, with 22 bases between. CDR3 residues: CASSLGGDAGRFRSPLHF. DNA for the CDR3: TGTGCCAGCAGCTTAGGTGGGGATGCGGGACGGTTCCGTTCACCCCTCCACTTT.

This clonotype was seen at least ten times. In DNA, the CDR3 is TGCGCCAGCAGCTTGGTAAAGATGGGACAGGGGAATTCACCCCTCCACTTT. Translation: CASSLVKMGQGNSPLHF. This chain uses TRBV5-1 with TRBJ1-6, with 10 bases lining up with TRBD1. Germline assignment: CDR1 SGHRS and CDR2 YFSETQ. The CDR3 consists of 17 residues. V was clipped by 0 bases and J by 7 bases; unmatched bases: 7.

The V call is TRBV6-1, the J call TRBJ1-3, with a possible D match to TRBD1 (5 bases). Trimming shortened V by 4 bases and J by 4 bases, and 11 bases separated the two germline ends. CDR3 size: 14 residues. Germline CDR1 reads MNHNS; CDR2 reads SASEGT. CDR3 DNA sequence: TGTGCCAGCAGTGGGGGACTTAACGGAAACACCATATATTTT. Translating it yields CASSGGLNGNTIYF.

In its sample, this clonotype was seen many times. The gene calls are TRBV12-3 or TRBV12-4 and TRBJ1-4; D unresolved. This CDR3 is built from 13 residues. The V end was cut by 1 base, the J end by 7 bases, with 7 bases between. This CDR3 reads CASSLVTAEKLFF. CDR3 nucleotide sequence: TGTGCCAGCAGTTTAGTTACCGCTGAAAAACTGTTTTTT.

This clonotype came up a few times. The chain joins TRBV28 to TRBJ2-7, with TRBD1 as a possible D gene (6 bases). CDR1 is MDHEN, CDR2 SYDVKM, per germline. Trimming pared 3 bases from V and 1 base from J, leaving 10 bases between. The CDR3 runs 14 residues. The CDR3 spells CASSFSRGSYEQYF. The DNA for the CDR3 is TGTGCCAGCAGTTTTTCCAGGGGATCCTACGAGCAGTACTTC.

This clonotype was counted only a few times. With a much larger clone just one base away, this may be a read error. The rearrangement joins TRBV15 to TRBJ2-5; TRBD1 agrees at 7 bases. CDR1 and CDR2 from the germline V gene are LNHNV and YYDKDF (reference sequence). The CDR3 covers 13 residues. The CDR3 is CATRGTDQETRYF. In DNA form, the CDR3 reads TGTGCCACCAGGGGGACAGACCAAGAGACCCGGTACTTC.

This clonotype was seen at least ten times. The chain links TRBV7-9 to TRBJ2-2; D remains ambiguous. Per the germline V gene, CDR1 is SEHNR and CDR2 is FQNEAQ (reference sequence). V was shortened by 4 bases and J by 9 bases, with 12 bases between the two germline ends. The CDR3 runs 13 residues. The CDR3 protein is CASSSPPTRELFF. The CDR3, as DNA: TGTGCCAGCAGCTCGCCTCCCACTAGGGAGCTGTTTTTT.

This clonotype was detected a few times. CDR3 in amino acids: CASSEPNTDTQYF. The CDR3 DNA reads as TGCGCCAGCAGTGAGCCAAACACAGATACGCAGTATTTT. This sequence joins TRBV10-2 and TRBJ2-3; D remains ambiguous. CDR1 is WSHSY and CDR2 is SAAADI in the germline V gene. CDR3 size: 13 residues. Trimming shortened V by 2 bases and J by 2 bases, and 5 bases separated the two germline ends.

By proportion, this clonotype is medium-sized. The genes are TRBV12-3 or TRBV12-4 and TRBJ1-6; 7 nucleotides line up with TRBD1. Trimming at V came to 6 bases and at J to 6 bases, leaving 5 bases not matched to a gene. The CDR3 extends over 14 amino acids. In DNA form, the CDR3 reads TGTGCCAGCAGCAACAGGGGCCTTAATTCACCCCTCCACTTT. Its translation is CASSNRGLNSPLHF.

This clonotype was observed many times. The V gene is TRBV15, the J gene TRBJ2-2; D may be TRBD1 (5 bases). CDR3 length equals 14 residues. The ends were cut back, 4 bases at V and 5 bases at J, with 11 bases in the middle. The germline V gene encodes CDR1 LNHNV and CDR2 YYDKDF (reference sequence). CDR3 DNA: TGTGCCACCAGCAAAGACAGAGAAACCGGGGAGCTGTTTTTT. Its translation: CATSKDRETGELFF. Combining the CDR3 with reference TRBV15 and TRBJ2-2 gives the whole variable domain DAMVIQNPRYQVTQFGKPVTLSCSQTLNHNVMYWYQQKSSQAPKLLFHYYDKDFNNEADTPDNFQSRRPNTSFCFLDIRSPGLGDTAMYLCATSKDRETGELFFGEGSRLTVL.

The DNA for the CDR3 is TGTGCCAGCAGTGAAACGTCTGGGGCCAACGTCCTGACTTTC. This translates into CASSETSGANVLTF. The chain joins TRBV2 to TRBJ2-6; no reliable D call. The germline CDR1 and CDR2 sequences are SNHLY and FYNNEI. V was clipped by 2 bases and J by 1 base, with 3 bases between them. This CDR3 region has 14 residues.

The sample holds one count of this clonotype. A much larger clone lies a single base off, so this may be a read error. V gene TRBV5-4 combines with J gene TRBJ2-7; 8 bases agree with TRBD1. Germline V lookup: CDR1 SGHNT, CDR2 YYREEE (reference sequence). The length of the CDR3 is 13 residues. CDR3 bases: TGTGCCAGCAGTTTCCAGGGGGCCTACAAGCAGTACTTC. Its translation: CASSFQGAYKQYF.

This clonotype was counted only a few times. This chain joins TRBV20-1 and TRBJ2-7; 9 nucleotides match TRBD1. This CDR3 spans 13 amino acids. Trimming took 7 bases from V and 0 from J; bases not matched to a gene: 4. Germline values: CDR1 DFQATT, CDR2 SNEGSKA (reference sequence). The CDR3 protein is CSVDRGNSYEQYF. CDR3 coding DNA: TGCAGTGTAGACAGGGGGAACTCCTACGAGCAGTACTTC.

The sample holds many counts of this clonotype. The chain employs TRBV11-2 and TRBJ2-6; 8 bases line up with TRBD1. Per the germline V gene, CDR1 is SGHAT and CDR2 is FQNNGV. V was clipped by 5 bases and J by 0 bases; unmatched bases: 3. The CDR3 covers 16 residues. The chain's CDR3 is CASSRDRTSGANVLTF. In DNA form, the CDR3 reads TGTGCCAGCAGCAGGGACAGGACCTCTGGGGCCAACGTCCTGACTTTC.

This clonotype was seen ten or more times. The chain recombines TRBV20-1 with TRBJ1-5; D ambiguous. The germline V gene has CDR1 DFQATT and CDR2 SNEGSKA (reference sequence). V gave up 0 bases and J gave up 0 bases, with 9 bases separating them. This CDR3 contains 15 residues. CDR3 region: CSARDQRFSNQPQHF. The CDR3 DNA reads TGCAGTGCTAGAGATCAACGGTTTAGCAATCAGCCCCAGCATTTT.

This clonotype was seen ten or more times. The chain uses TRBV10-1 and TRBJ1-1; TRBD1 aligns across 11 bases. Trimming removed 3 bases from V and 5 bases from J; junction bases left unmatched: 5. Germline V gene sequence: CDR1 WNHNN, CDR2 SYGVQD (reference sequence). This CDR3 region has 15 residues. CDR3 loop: CASSDPGQGETEAFF. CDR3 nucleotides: TGCGCCAGCAGTGATCCGGGACAGGGGGAAACTGAAGCTTTCTTT.

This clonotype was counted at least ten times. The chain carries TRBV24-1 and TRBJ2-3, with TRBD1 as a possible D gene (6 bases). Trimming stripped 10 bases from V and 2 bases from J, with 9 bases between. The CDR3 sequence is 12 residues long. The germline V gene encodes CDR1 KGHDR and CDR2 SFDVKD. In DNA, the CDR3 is TGTGCCACGACAGGAAACACAGATACGCAGTATTTT. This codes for CATTGNTDTQYF.

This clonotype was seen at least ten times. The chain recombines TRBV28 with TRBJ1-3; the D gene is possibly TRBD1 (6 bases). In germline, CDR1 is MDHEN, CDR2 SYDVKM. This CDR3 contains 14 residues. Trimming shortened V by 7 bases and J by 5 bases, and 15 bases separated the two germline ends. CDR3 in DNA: TGTGCCAGCAATCTACAGGGTCCCCGAAACACCATATATTTT. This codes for CASNLQGPRNTIYF.